This T cell receptor (beta chain) was recovered during a study of cytomegalovirus exposure and HLA in healthy donors (dated by TCRdb to the late 2010s). With respect to the entire study: An earlier analysis of some 620 of the donors reported about 280 Gb of sequence data and 117 million unique TCR beta sequences obtained from around 180 million T cells. Both class I and class II loci were covered by HLA typing, at four-digit resolution. A later analysis re-examined previously published TCR beta repertoires from just over 650 donors and added high-resolution HLA genotyping to investigate patterns of TCR occurrence. All discovery cohort repertoires had been generated using a single sequencing platform. Besides the first cohort of approximately 670 subjects, a separate validation cohort made up of 120 different subjects was used. About five DR-DQ haplotypes were treated as single units for association and clustering because of strong linkage in the cohort. Rather than using new phenotypic data, the later analysis identified candidate immune exposures from TCR beta sequences and from how often those sequences occurred across donors. Donor age, sex, ethnicity and CMV serostatus were compiled alongside the repertoire data. To decide whether each TCR beta V gene segment behaved as functional or pseudogenic, an earlier analysis of fewer than 750 of the donors relied on high-throughput TCR beta sequencing. An early release that covered about 600 HLA-typed donors contained approximately 300 gigabases of sequencing data and 85 million to 100 million unique TCR sequences. The number of typed donors differed by locus: about 629-630 for A, B, C, DRB1 and DQB1; 522 for DQA1; approximately 600 for DPA1; and about 450 for DPB1. The study profiled the T cell repertoires of approximately 700 subjects by immunosequencing and related them to cytomegalovirus serostatus. The aim of the study was to test whether cataloging public T cell receptors could identify signatures of past pathogen exposure. Among over 350 genotyped donors of the cohort, an average of roughly 240,000 unique TCR beta nucleotide sequences were sequenced per donor, about a sixth of them non-productive. To predict cytomegalovirus infection status, the study brought together high-throughput TCR immunosequencing, statistical association of individual TCRs with disease status, and machine learning. Genome-wide SNP genotypes for about 65% of the roughly 670 donors were used in a later genetic analysis, which treated that subset as a discovery cohort. The genetic ancestry cluster associated with self-reported Caucasian donors included about four fifths of the approximately 430 genotyped donors. The research as a whole found: For the cohort, immune exposure information was limited to CMV serostatus. This cohort had only TCR beta chains sequenced, and the lack of alpha or paired-chain data limited which features could be detected. Cytomegalovirus status was reported to be diagnosed by the classifier with high specificity and sensitivity in both the original and validation cohorts. The study gave a list of 150 to 200 TCR beta chains associated with cytomegalovirus. Most TCR sequences were seen in very few donors, while some public TCRs were found in many individuals. Strong co-occurrence of HLA alleles, especially DR and DQ, made assigning TCR associations to individual alleles difficult. An association between a missense DCLRE1C variant and V-gene and J-gene trimming of TCR beta chains was found in a later genetic analysis and replicated in an independent cohort. An earlier analysis of 450 to 750 of the donors showed that most TCR beta V segments appeared in productive rearrangements either about 87% or about 30% of the time, which broadly matched IMGT annotations. Sequencing depth was assumed to be roughly uniform across donors in the presence/absence analyses, though that assumption may not hold. A further reported finding was that TCR beta sequences accurately predicted the HLA-A and HLA-B alleles for most subjects in the first cohort. According to a later analysis, most CMV-associated TCR beta chains appeared to be HLA-restricted, and the HLA associations seemed to be driven largely by CMV exposure. Because HLA typing was unavailable for some donors at each locus, only the typed subset was used in association tests. According to a later analysis, TCR association rates differed among HLA loci, with DRB1 alleles showing the most associated TCRs and HLA-C alleles showing the fewest. Linkage disequilibrium might explain the correlated functional status among segregating V segments, but an unknown experimental factor could not be excluded. A group of highly shared sequence variants was considered likely to be a technical artifact of the sequencing pipeline. A later genetic analysis reported fewer N-insertions in productive TCRs among donors in an Asian-associated ancestry cluster than the roughly 690-donor mean. In a later analysis, some 17,000 TCR beta sequences were associated with specific HLA alleles at a false discovery rate of 0.05. Because counts were too low, seventeen rarely observed V segments, including chromosome 9 orphons, were left out of the earlier analysis of approximately 500 of the donors. The authors suggested that the approach could potentially be generalized to other disease states and immunological phenotypes. Some IMGT-functional V segments, including TRBV6-2 and TRBV6-3, could not be told apart with the 87-base-pair reads, so those segments were excluded. In a later analysis, HLA-associated TCR beta chains showed more clonal expansion and lower generation probabilities than non-associated chains that were equally common. A later analysis reported that several top co-occurrence clusters appeared linked to parvovirus B19, influenza, CMV and Epstein-Barr virus. In vitro tests confirmed that a few of the cytomegalovirus-associated TCR beta chains recognize cytomegalovirus antigens.

The cohort comprised some 700 healthy bone marrow donors. At the time of sampling, every cohort member was nominally healthy, though immune exposures that went unrecorded were likely present. The donor was CMV seropositive and belonged to the group of 250 to 300 seropositive cohort members. Each donor provided a peripheral blood sample, and peripheral blood mononuclear cells were used for TCR beta sequencing. Genomic DNA extraction from the blood cell samples was performed with the Qiagen DNeasy Blood Extraction Kit. For CDR1 and CDR2, the germline V gene (reference sequence) lists LNHDA and SQIVND. From the cysteine through the phenylalanine, the CDR3 covers 18 amino acids. The sequence is cut down to CDR3 DNA, 54 bases in frame from base 1. Unmatched junction bases come to 12, with V trimmed by 5 bases and J by 4 bases. Receptors were amplified or captured by the immunoSEQ multiplex PCR assay. The multiplex PCR relied on a mix of 60 forward primers for TCR Vbeta segments and 13 reverse primers for TCR Jbeta segments. Amplification of the CDR3 region of rearranged TCR beta genes was performed with a multiplex PCR assay on genomic DNA. The Illumina HiSeq System was used to sequence the amplified TCR beta libraries as 87-base-pair reads. From the authors' description of their analysis: In a later analysis, tens of millions of unique TCR beta chains were counted across the roughly 610 repertoires, and around 10 million of these chains were shared by at least two donors. Raw reads were error-corrected and collapsed into unique sequences with a nearest-neighbor algorithm that merged closely related sequences to remove PCR and sequencing errors. CDR3 sequences were aligned to IMGT reference sequences to assign V, D and J gene segments. For a sequence to be retained, a match of at least six nucleotides was required to both a V gene segment and a J gene segment. Rearrangements were called productive when the CDR3 lacked stop codons and stayed in frame with V and J; all others were non-productive. Following IMGT convention, CDR3 was defined as the stretch from the second conserved V-encoded cysteine to the conserved J-encoded phenylalanine. The earlier analysis of about 570 of the donors excluded any sequence lacking an unambiguous match to a single V gene segment. In an earlier analysis of some 590 of the donors, a V segment was called functional when productive rearrangements were above 56.7%, and segregating when the standard deviation between donors exceeded 5%. A statistical classification framework was built for diagnosing cytomegalovirus status from the catalog of TCR beta chain sequences. A later analysis assigned V and J genes by comparing TCR nucleotide sequences with IMGT/GENE-DB human TR gene sequences. A later analysis assigned CDR3 sequences and most-parsimonious VDJ recombination scenarios with the TCRdist pipeline. A later analysis defined each TCR beta chain by its CDR3 amino acid sequence plus V-gene family, and excluded reads lacking a unique V-gene family. As a way to deal with suspected cross-contamination and a sequencing artifact, a later analysis dropped approximately 570 nucleotide sequences that were highly shared and had low generation probability. A later analysis calculated a clonal expansion index for each public chain from normalized within-repertoire ranks of inferred template counts. In a later analysis, generation probabilities were computed using a VDJ recombination model fitted to out-of-frame rearrangements, and the results were checked against IGoR. In a later analysis, TCR-TCR, TCR-HLA and TCR-CMV co-occurrence was scored with hypergeometric tests, and a repertoire-size bias correction was applied to TCR pairs. A later analysis estimated false discovery rates by permuting HLA or CMV assignments 20 times. In a later analysis, co-occurring TCRs were grouped with DBSCAN, and TCRdist sequence similarity was added when clustering was performed within HLA-allele-positive subsets. Co-occurrence clustering excluded repertoires with fewer than 30,000 or more than 120,000 public chains, plus five with anomalous nucleotide sharing. Not all clones reach the TCRdb copy of this immuneACCESS table, which keeps in-frame sequences only. Checked studies attribute under half of the gap to unresolved V genes and leave the rest unexplained. The V and J calls and clone size come from that table; D and trimming were worked out from the DNA. This sample lists 160,000 or so clones; roughly 82% were detected once. The ten largest clones add up to around 11% of the sample.

Concerning this clone: The clone's antigen remains unknown. Base qualities are not provided; no much larger clone lies one nucleotide away.

The TCR was taken from a man aged 50-59 years in good health and CMV-seropositive. Sequenced material: PBMCs. In this chain, TRBV19 is recombined with TRBJ2-2, with TRBD2 matching 11 junction bases. The bases are TGTGCCAGTAGTTCATGGTATAGCGGGAGGGCCTCCACCGGGGAGCTGTTTTTT. Translated, this gives CASSSWYSGRASTGELFF.